Detailed here is one T cell receptor (beta chain). This entry belongs to a study of control samples from healthy donors and cancer patients. Germline V gives CDR1 SGHTA, CDR2 FQGNSA. This CDR3 has 16 amino acids. Trimming pared 5 bases from V and 6 bases from J, leaving 20 bases between. The protocol was immunoSEQ multiplex PCR, while the TCRdb copy is restricted to in-frame clones and leaves out a portion. In the table there are about 150,000 clones, about 94% of which are singletons. This TCR was sampled from a woman aged 35 to 49 in good health. The chain has TRBV7-2 and TRBJ2-1; D possibly corresponds to TRBD2 (7 bases). Specimen: blood. The CDR3 reads CASSPSRGAGGNEQFF. CDR3 nucleotide sequence: TGTGCCAGCAGCCCGAGTCGGGGGGCCGGGGGCAATGAGCAGTTCTTC.